Below are 3 T cell receptor beta chains sequenced from a single sample in a study of T cells after yellow fever vaccination. TCRdb processed the 5' RACE reads anew with MiXCR; each CDR3 protein has one entry. The sample lists almost 30,000 distinct CDR3 sequences, 6% to 8% seen once, with roughly 25% in the top ten. Sequenced here: PBMCs, either bulk or a sorted T-cell subset (CD4+, CD8+, memory, or dextramer-sorted; not recorded which), sampled on the day of the yellow fever booster vaccination. The source of these receptors is a man aged 25 to 40 who received the YFV17D yellow fever vaccine.

This clonotype was recorded many times. This rearrangement joins TRBV4-1 to TRBJ2-7; D remains ambiguous. This CDR3 is built from 15 residues. CDR1 and CDR2 from the germline V gene are MGHRA and YSYEKL. Trimming cost V 2 bases and J 3 bases, with 14 bases left between them. CDR3 nucleotides: TGCGCCAGCAGCCAAACCAGGACGACCTACTACGAGCAGTACTTC. Translating it yields CASSQTRTTYYEQYF.

This clonotype was counted between two and nine times. The CDR3 loop reads CASRGYRAGEAFF. CDR3 nucleotides: TGTGCCAGCAGAGGCTACAGGGCAGGCGAAGCTTTCTTT. The chain joins TRBV12-3 or TRBV12-4 to TRBJ1-1; perhaps TRBD1 as D (6 bases). The CDR3 length is 13 residues. Trimming removed 6 bases at V and 8 bases at J, with 16 bases between.

This clonotype was picked up a small number of times. V is TRBV20-1 and J is TRBJ2-1; the match to TRBD2 covers 8 bases. Looked up from germline, CDR1 is DFQATT and CDR2 is SNEGSKA (reference sequence). J lost 8 bases, V lost 3 bases, and 12 bases had no gene match. The CDR3 has 15 residues. For the CDR3, the DNA is TGCAGTGCTAGGAGGGAGCGGGAGACGGGACATGAGCAGTTCTTC. Translating it yields CSARRERETGHEQFF.